These T cell receptor beta chains were read from a single sample in a study of T-cell memory formation after mild COVID-19. Each CDR3 protein is one row after TCRdb ran MiXCR on the 5' RACE reads. The table lists some 440,000 distinct CDR3 sequences, 25% of them singletons. Sequencing input: PBMCs or a T cell subset sorted from them (not recorded which). The receptor set was obtained from an adult woman who had mild COVID-19 (a few samples of this study predate the infection). Cell type and time point are not known. CDR3s include the opening cysteine and the closing phenylalanine or tryptophan. The order of the fields is clone size, V gene, J gene, D gene, CDR3 protein, CDR3 DNA. D genes are given only for firm matches. Clone size appears in some rows only: once, few, many, or a class for an expanded clone.

clone size: few
V gene: TRBV7-9
J gene: TRBJ2-1
D gene: TRBD2
CDR3 protein: CASDLAGQYNEQFF
CDR3 DNA: TGTGCCAGCGACCTAGCGGGACAATACAATGAGCAGTTCTTC

clone size: -
V gene: TRBV2
J gene: TRBJ2-2
D gene: -
CDR3 protein: CASRRNQGSGELFF
CDR3 DNA: TGTGCCAGCAGAAGAAATCAGGGTTCCGGGGAGCTGTTTTTT

clone size: few
V gene: TRBV5-1
J gene: TRBJ2-2
D gene: -
CDR3 protein: CASSLAELQTGELFF
CDR3 DNA: TGCGCCAGCAGCTTGGCTGAGCTACAGACCGGGGAGCTGTTTTTT

clone size: once
V gene: TRBV3-1
J gene: TRBJ1-1
D gene: -
CDR3 protein: CASRAAPNTEAFF
CDR3 DNA: TGTGCCAGCAGGGCAGCCCCGAACACTGAAGCTTTCTTT

clone size: -
V gene: TRBV5-1
J gene: TRBJ1-2
D gene: TRBD1
CDR3 protein: CASSWTGATTTNYGYTF
CDR3 DNA: TGCGCCAGCAGTTGGACAGGGGCCACTACAACTAACTATGGCTACACCTTC

clone size: few
V gene: TRBV6-5
J gene: TRBJ2-5
D gene: TRBD2
CDR3 protein: CASGTSESQTQYF
CDR3 DNA: TGTGCCAGTGGGACTAGTGAATCCCAGACCCAGTACTTC

clone size: -
V gene: TRBV20-1
J gene: TRBJ2-5
D gene: TRBD1
CDR3 protein: CSATWTGRRETQYF
CDR3 DNA: TGCAGTGCCACTTGGACAGGAAGGAGGGAGACCCAGTACTTC

clone size: many
V gene: TRBV6-2/TRBV6-3
J gene: TRBJ1-1
D gene: -
CDR3 protein: CASNTGINTEAFF
CDR3 DNA: TGTGCCAGCAATACCGGGATTAACACTGAAGCTTTCTTT

clone size: -
V gene: TRBV7-3
J gene: TRBJ2-1
D gene: TRBD2
CDR3 protein: CASSAGLAGIHEQFF
CDR3 DNA: TGTGCCAGCAGCGCAGGACTAGCGGGAATCCATGAGCAGTTCTTC

clone size: -
V gene: TRBV7-8
J gene: TRBJ2-7
D gene: -
CDR3 protein: CASSSRDRPFYEQYF
CDR3 DNA: TGTGCCAGCAGCTCCCGGGATAGGCCCTTCTACGAGCAGTACTTC

clone size: -
V gene: TRBV7-9
J gene: TRBJ2-6
D gene: TRBD2
CDR3 protein: CASSSTGGGPGSGANVLTF
CDR3 DNA: TGTGCCAGCAGCTCGACGGGCGGGGGGCCGGGCTCTGGGGCCAACGTCCTGACTTTC

clone size: -
V gene: TRBV4-1
J gene: TRBJ1-5
D gene: -
CDR3 protein: CASSQAGLHQPQHF
CDR3 DNA: TGCGCCAGCAGCCAAGCAGGGCTCCATCAGCCCCAGCATTTT

clone size: -
V gene: TRBV9
J gene: TRBJ2-7
D gene: -
CDR3 protein: CASSPGVGEQYF
CDR3 DNA: TGTGCCAGCAGCCCCGGGGTGGGCGAGCAGTACTTC

clone size: few
V gene: TRBV6-1
J gene: TRBJ2-1
D gene: -
CDR3 protein: CASSEGMSSGFF
CDR3 DNA: TGTGCCAGCAGTGAAGGGATGTCCTCGGGGTTCTTC

clone size: few
V gene: TRBV5-1
J gene: TRBJ1-2
D gene: -
CDR3 protein: CASSLFETGGFGYTF
CDR3 DNA: TGCGCCAGCAGCTTGTTTGAGACAGGTGGTTTCGGCTACACCTTC

clone size: -
V gene: TRBV5-1
J gene: TRBJ2-5
D gene: -
CDR3 protein: CASSLGTAKETQYF
CDR3 DNA: TGCGCCAGCAGCCTCGGGACTGCAAAAGAGACCCAGTACTTC

clone size: few
V gene: TRBV3-1
J gene: TRBJ2-3
D gene: TRBD2
CDR3 protein: CASRGTSGTSTDTQYF
CDR3 DNA: TGTGCCAGCCGGGGAACTAGCGGGACTAGCACAGATACGCAGTATTTT

clone size: few
V gene: TRBV12-1
J gene: TRBJ1-1
D gene: -
CDR3 protein: CASSFRQVNTEAFF
CDR3 DNA: TGTGCCAGCAGCTTTAGACAGGTGAACACTGAAGCTTTCTTT

clone size: few
V gene: TRBV7-3
J gene: TRBJ1-1
D gene: -
CDR3 protein: CASSPGKVTEAFF
CDR3 DNA: TGTGCCAGCAGCCCCGGTAAGGTCACTGAAGCTTTCTTT

clone size: -
V gene: TRBV6-5
J gene: TRBJ2-7
D gene: -
CDR3 protein: CASALGYEQYF
CDR3 DNA: TGTGCCAGCGCACTAGGGTACGAGCAGTACTTC

clone size: few
V gene: TRBV7-9
J gene: TRBJ2-7
D gene: -
CDR3 protein: CASSAPVGESAYEQYF
CDR3 DNA: TGTGCCAGCAGCGCACCAGTGGGAGAGTCGGCTTACGAGCAGTACTTC

clone size: many
V gene: TRBV5-6
J gene: TRBJ1-5
D gene: -
CDR3 protein: CASSLGGTINQPQHF
CDR3 DNA: TGTGCCAGCAGCTTGGGTGGGACGATTAATCAGCCCCAGCATTTT

clone size: -
V gene: TRBV5-1
J gene: TRBJ2-1
D gene: -
CDR3 protein: CASSFMTNEQFF
CDR3 DNA: TGCGCCAGCAGCTTTATGACTAATGAGCAGTTCTTC

clone size: -
V gene: TRBV5-4
J gene: TRBJ2-5
D gene: TRBD1
CDR3 protein: CASSLGDRGYQETQYF
CDR3 DNA: TGTGCCAGCAGCTTGGGCGACAGGGGTTACCAAGAGACCCAGTACTTC

clone size: -
V gene: TRBV5-1
J gene: TRBJ2-2
D gene: TRBD1
CDR3 protein: CASSFNRGSTGELFF
CDR3 DNA: TGCGCCAGCAGCTTTAACAGGGGAAGCACCGGGGAGCTGTTTTTT

clone size: few
V gene: TRBV7-9
J gene: TRBJ2-1
D gene: -
CDR3 protein: CASSPPDSDSYNEQFF
CDR3 DNA: TGTGCCAGCAGCCCTCCCGACAGCGACTCCTACAATGAGCAGTTCTTC

clone size: -
V gene: TRBV29-1
J gene: TRBJ1-1
D gene: -
CDR3 protein: CSVEVGSTEAFF
CDR3 DNA: TGCAGCGTTGAGGTTGGGAGCACTGAAGCTTTCTTT